This entry lists 8 T cell receptor beta chains sequenced from one sample in a study of blood T cell repertoires in COVID-19. The assay was immunoSEQ multiplex PCR, and TCRdb's table has in-frame clones only and misses some. The top ten hold approximately 4% of the sample, which has around 220,000 clones, approximately 80% seen once. Sequencing used peripheral blood. These receptors came from a middle-aged woman with active or convalescent COVID-19.

This clone was observed a single time. This chain joins TRBV12-3 or TRBV12-4 and TRBJ1-1, with a possible D match to TRBD1 (5 bases). Trimming removed 6 bases at V and 10 bases at J, with 18 bases between. CDR3 length equals 13 residues. The CDR3 protein is CASSVSGSIGAFF. CDR3 bases: TGTGCCAGCAGCGTCTCAGGGTCTATAGGAGCTTTCTTT.

The chain is built from TRBV27 and TRBJ2-3; TRBD2 agrees at 8 bases. V was clipped by 4 bases and J by 2 bases; unmatched bases: 8. Germline CDR1 and CDR2: MNHEY and SMNVEV (reference sequence). The CDR3 runs to 16 residues. CDR3 protein: CASSSPSGGFTDTQYF. CDR3 bases: TGTGCCAGCAGTTCCCCCAGCGGGGGTTTCACAGATACGCAGTATTTT.

This chain joins TRBV7-9 and TRBJ1-1, with 9 nucleotides matching TRBD1. Germline V CDR1 and CDR2: SEHNR, FQNEAQ (reference sequence). V was pared by 6 bases and J by 3 bases, with 2 bases of the junction left unmatched. There are 13 residues in the CDR3. The CDR3 DNA reads as TGTGCCAGCAGACAGGGGGCGGACACTGAAGCTTTCTTT. Translation gives CASRQGADTEAFF.

The chain links TRBV28 to TRBJ2-1; TRBD1 is a possible D gene (6 bases). CDR1 is MDHEN and CDR2 is SYDVKM in the germline V gene. V dropped 6 bases and J dropped 8 bases, with 14 bases sitting between them. The CDR3 runs to 13 residues. The CDR3 DNA sequence: TGTGCCAGCAGGGCCCACAGGGTCCATGAGCAGTTCTTC. This codes for CASRAHRVHEQFF.

The chain carries TRBV5-1 and TRBJ1-1, with D possibly matching TRBD1 (6 bases). CDR3 length equals 14 residues. V lost 3 bases and J lost 1, with 10 bases in between. From germline, CDR1 is SGHRS and CDR2 YFSETQ. The CDR3, as DNA: TGCGCCAGCAGCTCCCAGACAGGGAACACTGAAGCTTTCTTT. This gives the protein CASSSQTGNTEAFF. Full variable domain (remainder filled in from reference TRBV5-1 and TRBJ1-1): KAGVTQTPRYLIKTRGQQVTLSCSPISGHRSVSWYQQTPGQGLQFLFEYFSETQRNKGNFPGRFSGRQFSNSRSEMNVSTLELGDSALYLCASSSQTGNTEAFFGQGTRLTVV.

With regard to this clone: The same CDR3 arises from other DNA sequences in this sample as well. CDR3 in DNA: TGTGCCAGCAGAGACAGATCCATGAACACTGAAGCTTTCTTT. Protein product: CASRDRSMNTEAFF. This chain joins TRBV2 and TRBJ1-1; D possibly corresponds to TRBD1 (5 bases). The germline V gene has CDR1 SNHLY and CDR2 FYNNEI. V lost 6 bases and J 0 bases, leaving 11 bases between the germline ends. This CDR3 is built from 14 residues.

V and J are TRBV28 and TRBJ1-4; 10 nucleotides line up with TRBD1. The V gene end was trimmed by 4 bases and the J gene end by 4 bases; junction bases not matched to a gene: 3. Looked up from germline, CDR1 is MDHEN and CDR2 is SYDVKM. The CDR3 extends over 15 amino acids. CDR3 residues: CASSSDRGGNEKLFF. The CDR3 DNA follows: TGTGCCAGCAGTTCGGACAGGGGGGGTAATGAAAAACTGTTTTTT.

The V and J genes are TRBV11-2 and TRBJ2-3; 8 nucleotides align to TRBD2. V was clipped by 1 base and J by 0 bases; unmatched bases: 6. Germline lookup yields CDR1 SGHAT and CDR2 FQNNGV. The length of the CDR3 is 17 residues. This chain's CDR3 is CASSLAPGGGSTDTQYF. CDR3 coding DNA: TGTGCCAGCAGCTTAGCCCCTGGCGGGGGGAGCACAGATACGCAGTATTTT.